This T cell receptor (beta chain) was sequenced during a study of T cell changes during pregnancy in multiple sclerosis. Only in-frame clones appear in the TCRdb table, and some are missing; sequencing was by immunoSEQ multiplex PCR. The sample consists of about 100,000 clones, 92% of them appearing once. CDR3 size: 15 residues. V was trimmed by 4 bases and J by 4 bases, leaving 13 bases between them. Per the germline V gene, CDR1 is MDHEN and CDR2 is SYDVKM. V is TRBV28 and J is TRBJ1-4, with D perhaps matching TRBD1 (5 bases). This TCR came from a female donor with multiple sclerosis, enrolled in a pregnancy study. Here the sequenced sample was peripheral blood, taken after pregnancy. CDR3 DNA sequence: TGTGCCAGCAGTTCTCCCGGGAGGGGTAATGAAAAACTGTTTTTT. Amino acid sequence: CASSSPGRGNEKLFF.